This T cell receptor beta chain emerged from a study of T cells in Graves' hyperthyroidism and ophthalmopathy. Looked up from germline, CDR1 is SGHTA and CDR2 is FQGNSA. Germline trimming cut 5 bases from V and 5 bases from J; bases unmatched to any gene: 4. The length of the CDR3 is 14 residues. This clonotype was picked up many times. RNA transcripts provided the source from which TCR beta CDR3 regions were amplified. The TCR CDR3 first-round RT-PCR relied on the HTBI primer set. From the multiplex PCR reads, TCRdb called clonotypes with MiXCR, one entry per CDR3 protein. The sample lists approximately 690,000 distinct CDR3 sequences, 20% occurring once.

The TCR was taken from a man aged 25 to 40 with Graves' ophthalmopathy. The sample was blood. This chain uses TRBV7-2 with TRBJ1-4; 8 nucleotides agree with TRBD1. The CDR3 nucleotides are TGTGCCAGCAGCCGGCGGACAGGGAATGAAAAACTGTTTTTT. It is translated as CASSRRTGNEKLFF.